The 2 T cell receptor beta chains below all came from one sample that was sequenced in a study of shared clonotypes between healthy human individuals (dated by TCRdb to 2019 to 2021). The method was the immunoSEQ multiplex PCR assay. Not all clones reach the TCRdb copy of this immuneACCESS table, which keeps in-frame sequences only. Checked studies attribute under half of the gap to unresolved V genes and leave the rest unexplained. Here the sample has roughly 2,000,000 clones; approximately 95% occur a single time. Of the sample, 1% to 1.5% falls within the top ten clones. CD8 naive samples were obtained by positive selection for CCR7 among CD45RO-negative cells, yielding a CD45RA+CCR7+ population from which TemRA cells were excluded. The sequenced material came from naive CD8+ T cells sorted from blood. Reading the label with the study, this specimen's cell subset or site is: CD45RA+CCR7+. The receptors shown here come from a man between 18 and 35 years old in good health.

This chain uses TRBV28 with TRBJ1-5, with D unresolved. This CDR3 is 16 amino acids long. Trimming removed 4 bases from V and 2 bases from J, with 15 bases in between. CDR1 and CDR2 (germline): MDHEN, SYDVKM. CDR3 region: CASSSLRREGNQPQHF. CDR3 DNA sequence: TGTGCCAGCAGTTCCCTCAGGCGAGAGGGCAATCAGCCCCAGCATTTT. The whole variable domain, remainder taken from reference TRBV28 and TRBJ1-5, is DVKVTQSSRYLVKRTGEKVFLECVQDMDHENMFWYRQDPGLGLRLIYFSYDVKMKEKGDIPEGYSVSREKKERFSLILESASTNQTSMYLCASSSLRREGNQPQHFGDGTRLSIL.

The CDR3 sequence is CASSEVFGYQETQYF. CDR3 nucleotide sequence: TGCGCCAGCAGTGAGGTCTTTGGGTATCAAGAGACCCAGTACTTC. V and J are TRBV4-1 and TRBJ2-5; D is ambiguous. CDR3 length equals 15 residues. V gave up 6 bases and J gave up 2 bases, with 16 bases separating them. Germline lookup yields CDR1 MGHRA and CDR2 YSYEKL.